These 29 T cell receptor beta chains were sequenced from one sample in a study of response to subunit inactivated influenza vaccine. One entry per CDR3 protein results from TCRdb running MiXCR on the RT-PCR reads. The sample shows roughly 670,000 distinct CDR3 sequences, around 15% of them seen only once. This material consisted of PBMCs from blood, taken less than 15 days before vaccination. Every receptor here comes from a man aged 45-60 years who received an inactivated influenza vaccine.

The chain carries TRBV6-1 and TRBJ2-1; 9 bases are a match to TRBD2. V lost 6 bases, J lost 0 bases, and 6 bases stayed unmatched. CDR3 length: 16 amino acids. From germline, CDR1 is MNHNS and CDR2 SASEGT. CDR3 sequence reads: CASRASGTSSYNEQFF. The CDR3 DNA reads as TGTGCCAGCAGGGCTAGCGGGACAAGCTCCTACAATGAGCAGTTCTTC.

This clonotype turned up a few times. This rearrangement joins TRBV7-9 to TRBJ2-5; D ambiguous. The CDR3 is 14 residues long. Trimming removed 5 bases at V and 1 base at J, with 11 bases between. From germline, CDR1 is SEHNR and CDR2 FQNEAQ (reference sequence). The CDR3 region has the DNA TGTGCCAGCAGCCTAACTCAAAGCCAAGAGACCCAGTACTTC. Translated: CASSLTQSQETQYF.

The chain carries TRBV19 and TRBJ2-1, with D possibly matching TRBD1 (6 bases). The ends were cut back, 5 bases at V and 3 bases at J, with 11 bases in the middle. Germline V gene sequence: CDR1 LNHDA, CDR2 SQIVND (reference sequence). The length of the CDR3 is 14 residues. The CDR3: CASSQPGHYNEQFF. As DNA, the CDR3 is TGTGCCAGTAGTCAACCGGGACACTACAATGAGCAGTTCTTC.

This clonotype was seen more than once but under ten times. The chain combines TRBV28 with TRBJ1-1; tentative D call: TRBD1 (6 bases). Trimming removed 4 bases at V and 7 bases at J, with 19 bases between. CDR1 and CDR2 from the germline V gene are MDHEN and SYDVKM. This CDR3 has 15 amino acids. CDR3 DNA sequence: TGTGCCAGCAGTTCATACGACTCCGACAGGCGTGAAGCTTTCTTT. This gives the protein CASSSYDSDRREAFF.

At least ten counts were recorded for this clonotype. V gene TRBV12-3 or TRBV12-4 combines with J gene TRBJ1-5; D ambiguous. V lost 7 bases and J lost 6, with 25 bases in between. This CDR3 has 17 residues. The CDR3 DNA is TGTGCCAGCATCCGGTTTCTAGGACGGGGAAATATTCAGCCCCAGCATTTT. This gives the protein CASIRFLGRGNIQPQHF.

This clonotype appeared a few times. The chain uses TRBV28 and TRBJ2-7, with 10 bases that match TRBD1. CDR3 length: 14 amino acids. Germline V gene data show CDR1 as MDHEN and CDR2 as SYDVKM. V trimming: 5 bases; J trimming: 4 bases; junction bases outside the gene matches: 5. CDR3 amino acids: CASSGDRGIYEQYF. CDR3 nucleotide sequence: TGTGCCAGCAGTGGGGACAGGGGTATATACGAGCAGTACTTC. Based on the CDR3 plus reference TRBV28 and TRBJ2-7, the full variable domain is DVKVTQSSRYLVKRTGEKVFLECVQDMDHENMFWYRQDPGLGLRLIYFSYDVKMKEKGDIPEGYSVSREKKERFSLILESASTNQTSMYLCASSGDRGIYEQYFGPGTRLTVT.

This clonotype was seen repeatedly, ten times or more. CDR3 amino acids: CASSFRLGELFF. The CDR3 coding sequence is TGTGCCAGCAGTTTTAGGTTAGGGGAGCTGTTTTTT. This chain links TRBV12-3 or TRBV12-4 with TRBJ2-2; D unresolved. This CDR3 spans 12 amino acids. V lost 3 bases, J lost 8 bases, and 7 bases lay in between.

The V and J genes are TRBV6-2 or TRBV6-3 and TRBJ2-7; possibly TRBD1 or TRBD2 for D (6 bases each). CDR3 size: 14 residues. The germline V and J ends were trimmed by 5 bases and 2 bases, with 13 bases remaining between them. In germline, CDR1 is MNHEY, CDR2 SVGEGT. CDR3 residues: CASSDPGAAYEQYF. In DNA form, the CDR3 reads TGTGCCAGCAGTGACCCGGGGGCGGCCTACGAGCAGTACTTC.

This clonotype was observed at least ten times. The chain joins TRBV7-3 to TRBJ2-2; D is possibly TRBD2 (6 bases). Trimming took off 5 bases at V and 5 bases at J, with 27 bases between the two ends. The CDR3 runs to 19 residues. From germline, CDR1 is SGHTA and CDR2 FQGTGA. For the CDR3, the DNA is TGTGCCAGCAGCCCAACGTCCCCGGGACTCACCGCCGGGACCGGGGAGCTGTTTTTT. This translates into CASSPTSPGLTAGTGELFF.

The sample holds a few counts of this clonotype. The chain links TRBV20-1 to TRBJ2-3, with 8 nucleotides matching TRBD2. This CDR3 comprises 15 residues. Trimming cost V 6 bases and J 1 base; bases outside gene matches: 9. Germline V CDR1 and CDR2: DFQATT, SNEGSKA (reference sequence). CDR3: CSAGRLAGRTDTQYF. The CDR3 DNA sequence: TGCAGTGCCGGGAGGCTAGCGGGTCGCACAGATACGCAGTATTTT.

There are a few counts of this clonotype. The chain links TRBV2 to TRBJ2-6, with D possibly matching TRBD1 (5 bases). Trimming shortened V by 10 bases and J by 3 bases, and 16 bases separated the two germline ends. The CDR3 extends over 15 amino acids. The germline gives CDR1 SNHLY, CDR2 FYNNEI. The CDR3 nucleotides read TGTGCCACAGACTCAAGGGGTATTGGGGCCAACGTCCTGACTTTC. This gives the protein CATDSRGIGANVLTF.

The chain links TRBV6-2 or TRBV6-3 to TRBJ2-2; maybe TRBD1 (6 bases). This CDR3 region has 15 residues. V was pared by 3 bases and J by 2 bases, with 10 bases between. CDR1 MNHEY and CDR2 SVGEGT come from the germline V gene. The CDR3 loop is CASSYGTHNTGELFF. The CDR3 DNA follows: TGTGCCAGCAGTTATGGGACACACAACACCGGGGAGCTGTTTTTT.

This clonotype appeared a few times. V gene TRBV12-3 or TRBV12-4 combines with J gene TRBJ1-5; D is uncertain. V shed 1 base and J shed 7 bases, with 5 bases lying between them. This CDR3 spans 12 amino acids. The CDR3 DNA follows: TGTGCCAGCAGTTTAGGACCCCAGCCCCAGCATTTT. Protein product: CASSLGPQPQHF.

In this sample, this clonotype turned up many times. V usage is TRBV29-1 and J usage is TRBJ2-7; D gene ambiguous. CDR3 length: 11 amino acids. Between the trimmed V and J ends, which lost 5 bases and 2 bases, there was a span of 7 bases. CDR1 is SQVTM, CDR2 ANQGSEA, per germline. Here the CDR3 reads CSVLGAYEQYF. The CDR3 bases are TGCAGCGTTCTTGGGGCCTACGAGCAGTACTTC.

V gene TRBV3-1 combines with J gene TRBJ1-6, with D hard to call. The V end lost 2 bases, the J end lost 6 bases, and 5 bases lay between the germline ends. Per the germline V gene, CDR1 is LGHDT and CDR2 is YNNKEL (reference sequence). The CDR3 length is 13 residues. The CDR3 DNA sequence: TGTGCCAGCAGCCAAAGAATTAATTCACCCCTCCACTTT. This codes for CASSQRINSPLHF. Full variable domain (missing parts from reference TRBV3-1 and TRBJ1-6): DTAVSQTPKYLVTQMGNDKSIKCEQNLGHDTMYWYKQDSKKFLKIMFSYNNKELIINETVPNRFSPKSPDKAHLNLHINSLELGDSAVYFCASSQRINSPLHFGNGTRLTVT.

This clonotype occurred a few times. The rearrangement joins TRBV5-1 to TRBJ2-1, with TRBD2 matching over 7 bases. This CDR3 is built from 16 residues. Per the germline V gene, CDR1 is SGHRS and CDR2 is YFSETQ. V lost 0 bases, J lost 5 bases, and 8 bases stayed unmatched. The CDR3 DNA sequence: TGCGCCAGCAGCTTGGTAGACGGGCTAGCGGACAATGAGCAGTTCTTC. Translation gives CASSLVDGLADNEQFF.

This clonotype was seen a few times. The chain uses TRBV29-1 and TRBJ2-3; D is ambiguous. Trimming removed 1 base at V and 13 bases at J, with 3 bases between. CDR3 length: 8 residues. Looked up from germline, CDR1 is SQVTM and CDR2 is ANQGSEA. The CDR3 nucleotides are TGCAGCGTTGAAGGCGAGTATTTT. It specifies CSVEGEYF.

This chain links TRBV18 with TRBJ2-1; 10 bases agree with TRBD1. The CDR3 has 16 amino acids. The germline V gene encodes CDR1 KGHSH and CDR2 LQKENI. Trimming removed 3 bases from V and 6 bases from J; junction bases left unmatched: 8. The chain's CDR3 is CASSPTGTGVGNEQFF. The CDR3 nucleotides are TGTGCCAGCTCACCCACCGGGACAGGGGTGGGCAATGAGCAGTTCTTC.

This clonotype has a handful of counts. This rearrangement joins TRBV20-1 to TRBJ2-1; perhaps TRBD2 as D (5 bases). The CDR3 length is 14 residues. Trimming cost V 3 bases and J 4 bases, with 13 bases left between them. Germline V CDR1 and CDR2: DFQATT, SNEGSKA (reference sequence). The CDR3: CSASGVALYNEQFF. CDR3 nucleotide sequence: TGCAGTGCTAGTGGGGTAGCGCTTTACAATGAGCAGTTCTTC.

The chain employs TRBV9 and TRBJ2-1; TRBD2 might be the D (6 bases). The CDR3 covers 16 residues. The V gene's germline CDR1 is SGDLS and CDR2 YYNGEE. The V end lost 3 bases, the J end lost 7 bases, and 20 bases lay between the germline ends. As DNA, the CDR3 is TGTGCCAGCAGCGATCCACTAAGCGGGTCGGGGAATGAGCAGTTCTTC. This gives the protein CASSDPLSGSGNEQFF.

There are many counts of this clonotype. This chain links TRBV3-1 with TRBJ1-2; D gene uncertain. V lost 0 bases to trimming and J lost 0 bases, with 5 bases between them. Germline loops: CDR1 LGHDT, CDR2 YNNKEL (reference sequence). The CDR3 contains 14 residues. As DNA, the CDR3 is TGTGCCAGCAGCCAAGAAGTATCTAACTATGGCTACACCTTC. This translates into CASSQEVSNYGYTF.

This clonotype was found many times. The genes are TRBV29-1 and TRBJ2-1; the match to TRBD2 covers 10 bases. The CDR3 extends over 16 amino acids. V shed 0 bases, J shed 8 bases, and the junction held 10 bases outside the gene matches. Germline values: CDR1 SQVTM, CDR2 ANQGSEA. CDR3 in DNA: TGCAGCGTTGAAGATTGGGAACTAGCGGGAATCTATGAGCAGTTCTTC. Translated, it gives CSVEDWELAGIYEQFF.

This chain connects TRBV7-8 to TRBJ2-3, with TRBD1 as a possible D gene (5 bases). Trimming took off 3 bases at V and 0 bases at J, with 10 bases between the two ends. The V gene's germline CDR1 is SGHVS and CDR2 FQNEAQ. This CDR3 contains 15 residues. CDR3 sequence reads: CASSLGPYSTDTQYF. As DNA, the CDR3 is TGTGCCAGCAGCTTGGGGCCCTATAGCACAGATACGCAGTATTTT.

The CDR3 loop reads CSVEYGGGTDTQYF. The DNA of the CDR3 is TGCAGCGTTGAGTATGGGGGAGGGACAGATACGCAGTATTTT. The gene calls are TRBV29-1 and TRBJ2-3, with 7 bases lining up with TRBD2. This CDR3 comprises 14 residues. V shed 3 bases and J 3 bases; nucleotides not matched to a gene: 6. Germline CDR1 and CDR2: SQVTM and ANQGSEA.

In this sample, this clonotype turned up many times. The chain is built from TRBV11-1 and TRBJ2-2; D perhaps matches TRBD2 (5 bases). Germline V lookup: CDR1 SGHAT, CDR2 FQDESV (reference sequence). The ends were cut back, 5 bases at V and 8 bases at J, with 21 bases in the middle. CDR3 length: 16 amino acids. In DNA form, the CDR3 reads TGTGCCAGCAGCCGGCGAGGGAATGCCTTTTTTGGGGAGCTGTTTTTT. This translates into CASSRRGNAFFGELFF.

The chain links TRBV4-3 to TRBJ1-2, with a tentative D call TRBD1 (5 bases). The CDR3 contains 14 residues. Trimming cost V 0 bases and J 8 bases, with 13 bases left between them. Germline V CDR1 and CDR2: LGHNA, YSLEER. This CDR3 reads CASSQDPVGGGYTF. In nucleotides, the CDR3 is TGCGCCAGCAGCCAAGATCCGGTCGGGGGAGGCTACACCTTC.

The chain links TRBV28 to TRBJ1-6; 8 bases match TRBD1. CDR3 length: 15 residues. Germline assignment: CDR1 MDHEN and CDR2 SYDVKM. After removal of 2 bases from V and 10 bases from J, the junction contained 7 bases not matched to a gene. The CDR3 nucleotides read TGTGCCAGCAGTTTACCAGGGGGCGCAGGATCACCCCTCCACTTT. The encoded protein is CASSLPGGAGSPLHF.

This chain uses TRBV13 with TRBJ2-7, with D unresolved. The V end was cut by 6 bases, the J end by 7 bases, with 16 bases between. This CDR3 region has 13 residues. The germline CDR1 and CDR2 sequences are PRHDT and FYEKMQ (reference sequence). CDR3 amino acids: CASREHTETEQYF. CDR3 nucleotide sequence: TGTGCCAGCAGAGAACATACAGAGACGGAGCAGTACTTC.

J is TRBJ1-6 and V is TRBV25-1; D is uncertain. Trimming pared 4 bases from V and 10 bases from J, leaving 8 bases between. Per the germline V gene, CDR1 is MGHDK and CDR2 is SYGVNS. The CDR3 spans 12 residues. The CDR3 loop is CASSGEGSPLHF. The CDR3 region has the DNA TGTGCCAGCAGTGGGGAAGGCTCACCCCTCCACTTT.